This TCR beta chain was identified during a study of blood T cell repertoires in COVID-19. Some clones are missing from TCRdb's copy, which holds only in-frame ones; the method was immunoSEQ multiplex PCR. The table records about 100,000 clones, 70% to 80% of them present only once. The V gene lost 3 bases and the J gene lost 7 bases, with 16 bases spanning the gap. Germline CDR1 is SGHNT and CDR2 is YYREEE (reference sequence). The CDR3 has 15 residues. The chain couples TRBV5-4 to TRBJ2-2; tentative D call: TRBD2 (5 bases). The receptor was isolated from a man aged 55-75 years with active or convalescent COVID-19. Sequenced: peripheral blood. The CDR3 reads CASSSAAESVGELFF. CDR3 coding DNA: TGTGCCAGCAGCTCAGCGGCGGAGTCGGTCGGGGAGCTGTTTTTT. The full variable domain, with the rest looked up from reference TRBV5-4 and TRBJ2-2, is ETGVTQSPTHLIKTRGQQVTLRCSSQSGHNTVSWYQQALGQGPQFIFQYYREEENGRGNFPPRFSGLQFPNYSSELNVNALELDDSALYLCASSSAAESVGELFFGEGSRLTVL.